This paragraph reports one T cell receptor (beta chain). This may be a read error: a much more frequent sequence differs by one nucleotide. These data come from a study of blood T cells in healthy people across ages. PBMCs numbering at least 6.5 million were isolated per sample. The use of a sample-barcoded 5' primer and a J-beta primer mix characterized a second PCR of roughly 6 to 11 cycles. A single record per CDR3 protein comes from TCRdb applying MiXCR to the 5' RACE reads. The sample yields some 1.6 million distinct CDR3 sequences, roughly 32% seen once. The V gene's germline CDR1 is WSHSY and CDR2 SAAADI. The CDR3 covers 14 residues. V shed 4 bases and J 13 bases; nucleotides not matched to a gene: 13.

This chain links TRBV10-2 with TRBJ2-1; 7 nucleotides match TRBD1. This clonotype was sampled from a woman younger than 45 in good health. The sample consisted of blood. Here the CDR3 DNA reads TGCGCCAGCAGTGGCACAGGGGTCGGAGAGACCCAGTTCTTC. Translated: CASSGTGVGETQFF.